The rows below give T cell receptor beta chains drawn from one sample of a study of blood T cell repertoires in COVID-19. Measured with immunoSEQ multiplex PCR; TCRdb has only the in-frame clones, and not every one. The sample yields about 180,000 clones, 82% seen once. Input material: peripheral blood. Every receptor here comes from a woman between 65 and 79 years old with acute or convalescent COVID-19. The CDR3 runs from the conserved cysteine through the conserved F or W. The order of the fields is V gene, clone size, D gene, J gene, CDR3 protein, CDR3 DNA. D genes are given only for firm matches. For some rows the clone size is stated as once, few or many, or as a class when expanded; others skip it.

TRBV3-1/TRBV3-2,.,TRBD1,TRBJ1-2,CASSLRQGVYGYTF,TGTGCCAGCAGCCTCCGACAGGGGGTTTATGGCTACACCTTC
TRBV27,.,TRBD2,TRBJ2-7,CASTTLAGGNYEQYF,TGTGCCAGCACAACCCTAGCGGGAGGGAACTACGAGCAGTACTTC
TRBV7-9,.,TRBD2,TRBJ2-1,CASSSQRESDNEQFF,TGTGCCAGCAGCTCCCAGCGGGAGAGCGACAATGAGCAGTTCTTC
TRBV15,.,TRBD1,TRBJ2-7,CATSRDLGQGHYEQYF,TGTGCCACCAGCAGAGATCTAGGACAGGGCCACTACGAGCAGTACTTC
TRBV10-1,many,.,TRBJ1-5,CASSRQSNQPQHF,TGCGCCAGCAGTAGACAGAGCAATCAGCCCCAGCATTTT
TRBV19,.,TRBD1,TRBJ2-2,CASSRDREDTGELFF,TGTGCCAGTTCCCGGGACAGGGAGGACACCGGGGAGCTGTTTTTT
TRBV19,.,TRBD1,TRBJ1-5,CASSFSTGGIQPQHF,TGTGCCAGTAGTTTTTCCACAGGGGGCATTCAGCCCCAGCATTTT
TRBV6-4,few,.,TRBJ1-2,CASTPRRLGGPYGYTF,TGTGCCAGCACTCCGCGCCGTTTGGGAGGACCCTATGGCTACACCTTC
TRBV4-1,.,TRBD2,TRBJ2-1,CASSQTSGGASYNEQFF,TGCGCCAGCAGCCAGACTAGCGGGGGGGCGTCGTACAATGAGCAGTTCTTC
TRBV3-1/TRBV3-2,once,TRBD2,TRBJ2-5,CASSFTSAYQETQYF,TGTGCCAGCAGCTTTACTAGCGCCTACCAAGAGACCCAGTACTTC
TRBV7-6,.,.,TRBJ1-5,CASSSYSAGPGRNQPQHF,TGTGCCAGCAGCTCTTACTCTGCCGGCCCGGGGAGGAATCAGCCCCAGCATTTT
TRBV25-1,.,TRBD2,TRBJ2-1,CASSALLAGNNEQFF,TGTGCCAGCAGTGCCCTACTAGCGGGCAACAATGAGCAGTTCTTC
TRBV28,.,.,TRBJ2-2,CASSVPLRGGTGELFF,TGTGCCAGCAGTGTCCCCCTGCGGGGAGGCACCGGGGAGCTGTTTTTT
TRBV28,.,.,TRBJ2-5,CASSLHRLGAQETQYF,TGTGCCAGCAGCCTCCATAGGTTGGGGGCCCAAGAGACCCAGTACTTC
TRBV11-2,.,.,TRBJ1-5,CASSFAMHQPQHF,TGTGCCAGCAGCTTTGCGATGCATCAGCCCCAGCATTTT
TRBV7-9,few,TRBD1,TRBJ1-6,CASSSTGGTSPLHF,TGTGCCAGCAGCTCCACAGGGGGAACTTCACCCCTCCACTTT
TRBV2,.,.,TRBJ2-2,CASIYDSANTGELFF,TGTGCCAGCATTTACGACAGTGCGAACACCGGGGAGCTGTTTTTT
TRBV5-1,.,.,TRBJ1-2,CASSLDGSGYTF,TGCGCCAGCAGCTTGGACGGGTCCGGCTACACCTTC
TRBV10-3,.,.,TRBJ2-2,CAISEVVNTGELFF,TGTGCCATCAGTGAGGTAGTGAACACCGGGGAGCTGTTTTTT
TRBV6-5,.,.,TRBJ1-2,CASLLAGGASGGYTF,TGTGCCAGCCTTCTAGCGGGGGGAGCTTCGGGAGGCTACACCTTC
TRBV6-5,.,.,TRBJ2-1,CASRNDLTVNNEQFF,TGTGCCAGCAGGAACGACCTGACAGTAAACAATGAGCAGTTCTTC
TRBV6-6,.,.,TRBJ2-1,CASSYGLGIGEQFF,TGTGCCAGCAGTTACGGGCTCGGAATAGGTGAGCAGTTCTTC
TRBV7-2,.,TRBD2,TRBJ2-1,CASSLSRGDEQFF,TGTGCCAGCAGCTTGTCCCGGGGGGATGAGCAGTTCTTC
TRBV28,.,.,TRBJ1-2,CASSLRGSYGYTF,TGTGCCAGCAGTTTACGGGGTTCCTATGGCTACACCTTC
TRBV27,.,TRBD2,TRBJ2-1,CASSFKLTSGAPYEQFF,TGTGCCAGCAGTTTCAAATTAACTAGCGGGGCTCCTTACGAGCAGTTCTTC
TRBV5-1,.,.,TRBJ1-6,CASSLDGSSYNSPLHF,TGCGCCAGCAGCTTGGATGGGAGCTCCTATAATTCACCCCTCCACTTT
TRBV7-9,.,.,TRBJ2-7,CASSSRAVYEQYF,TGTGCCAGCAGCTCCCGAGCGGTCTACGAGCAGTACTTC